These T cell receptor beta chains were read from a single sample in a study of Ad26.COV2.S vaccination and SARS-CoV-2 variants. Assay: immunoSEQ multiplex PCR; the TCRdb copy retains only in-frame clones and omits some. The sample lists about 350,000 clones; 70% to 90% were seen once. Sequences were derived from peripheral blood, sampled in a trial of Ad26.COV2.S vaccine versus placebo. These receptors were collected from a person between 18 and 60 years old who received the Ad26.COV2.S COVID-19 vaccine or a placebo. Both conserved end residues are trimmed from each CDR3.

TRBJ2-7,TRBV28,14,ASSFPLAGSSYEQY
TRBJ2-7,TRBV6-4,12,ASSDSETSREQY
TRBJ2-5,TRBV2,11,ASSYRVEETQY
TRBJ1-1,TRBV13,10,ASSLGDKKAF
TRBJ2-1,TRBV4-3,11,ASSRVGVDEQF
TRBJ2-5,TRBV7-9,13,ASSVSGQGQETQY
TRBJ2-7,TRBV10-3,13,AISEGQGATHEQY
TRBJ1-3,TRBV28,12,ASSPPPSGNTIY
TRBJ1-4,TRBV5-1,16,ASSVGQGPTTGDEKLF
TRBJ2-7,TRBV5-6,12,ASSPDRAAYEQY
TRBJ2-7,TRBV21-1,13,ASSTQTGISYEQY
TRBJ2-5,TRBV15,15,ATSREGVYRAQETQY
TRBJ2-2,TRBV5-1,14,ASSPGQAANTGELF
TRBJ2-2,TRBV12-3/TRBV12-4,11,ASNSGRAGELF
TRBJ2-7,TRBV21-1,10,ASQTGPYEQY
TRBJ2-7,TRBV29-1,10,SVARTEYEQY
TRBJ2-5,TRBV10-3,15,AISEGVAGGVGETQY
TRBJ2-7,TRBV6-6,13,ASSPGRSLPPEQY
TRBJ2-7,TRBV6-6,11,ASSTGSSYEQY
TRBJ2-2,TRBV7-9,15,ASSSTDGLLNTGELF
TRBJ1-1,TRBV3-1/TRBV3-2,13,ASSQGSGTPREAF
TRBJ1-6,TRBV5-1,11,ASSHDGNSPLH
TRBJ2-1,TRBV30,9,AWSVIYEQF
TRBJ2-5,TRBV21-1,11,ASSKGNYVTQY
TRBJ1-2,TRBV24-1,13,ATLTGAKSLNGYT
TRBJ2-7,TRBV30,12,AWRDRGGPYEQY
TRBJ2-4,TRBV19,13,ASSIRDYTKNIQY
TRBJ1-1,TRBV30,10,AGGDTYTEAF
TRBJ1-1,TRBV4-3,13,ASSQDRDSWTEAF
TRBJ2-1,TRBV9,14,ASSGGTSGRLNEQF
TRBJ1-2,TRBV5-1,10,ASSSDPGGYT
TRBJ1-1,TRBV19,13,ASSMRDRGNTEAF
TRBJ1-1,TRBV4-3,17,ASSQEGAVGPQTNTEAF
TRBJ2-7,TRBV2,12,ASSDLAGSDEQY
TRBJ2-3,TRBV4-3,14,ASSQDNDGATDTQY
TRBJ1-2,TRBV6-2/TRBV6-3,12,ASSYSGPNYGYT
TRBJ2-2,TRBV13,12,ASSSGQGAGELF
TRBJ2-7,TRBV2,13,ASSWTSGGFYEQY
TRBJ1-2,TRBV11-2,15,ASSSRGSGLANYGYT
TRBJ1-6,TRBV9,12,ASSVGQGYSPLH
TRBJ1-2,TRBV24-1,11,ATSDQTGAGYT
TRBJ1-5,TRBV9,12,ASSVQDTYQPQH
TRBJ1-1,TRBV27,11,ASRFQMNTEAF
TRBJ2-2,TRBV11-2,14,ASSLSRDRGTGELF
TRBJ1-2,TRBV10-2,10,ASSADHNGYT
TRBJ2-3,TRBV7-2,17,ASSLMATSGGTSTDTQY
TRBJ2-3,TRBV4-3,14,ASSQGASGSTDTQY
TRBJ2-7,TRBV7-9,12,ASSLRTGAYEQY
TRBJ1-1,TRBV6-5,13,ASSYLATGGTEAF
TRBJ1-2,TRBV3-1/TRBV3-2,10,ASSHARGGYT
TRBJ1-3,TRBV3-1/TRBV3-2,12,ASSLRASGNTIY
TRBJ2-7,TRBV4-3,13,ASSQGVTVGYEQY
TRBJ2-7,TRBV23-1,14,ASSHTTGRRLYEQY
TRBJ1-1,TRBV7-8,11,ASSLVIGEGAF
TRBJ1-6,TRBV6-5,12,ASSYFRFNSPPH
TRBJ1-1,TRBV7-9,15,ASSFERYGAVNTEAF
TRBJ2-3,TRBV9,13,ASSVGGRGTDTQY